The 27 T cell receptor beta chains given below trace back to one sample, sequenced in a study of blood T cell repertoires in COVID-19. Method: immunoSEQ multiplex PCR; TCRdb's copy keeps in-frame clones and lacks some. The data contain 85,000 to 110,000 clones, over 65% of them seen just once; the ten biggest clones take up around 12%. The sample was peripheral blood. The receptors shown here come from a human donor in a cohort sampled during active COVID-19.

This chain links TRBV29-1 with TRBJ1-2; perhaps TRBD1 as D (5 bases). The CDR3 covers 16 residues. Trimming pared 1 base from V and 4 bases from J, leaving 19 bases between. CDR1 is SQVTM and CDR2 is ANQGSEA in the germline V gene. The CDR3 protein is CSVEGDRGSMSYGYTF. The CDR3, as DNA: TGCAGCGTTGAAGGGGATAGGGGATCTATGAGCTATGGCTACACCTTC.

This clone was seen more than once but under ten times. DNA of the CDR3: TGCGCCAGCAGGGTGAGCGGGGCCCCGCAGATGAACACTGAAGCTTTCTTT. Translating it yields CASRVSGAPQMNTEAFF. V is TRBV5-1 and J is TRBJ1-1, with D perhaps TRBD1 (5 bases). The CDR3 is 17 residues long. The ends were cut back, 5 bases at V and 0 bases at J, with 20 bases in the middle. From germline, CDR1 is SGHRS and CDR2 YFSETQ.

The CDR3 region has the DNA TGCAGCGTCTTGTCGGACAACCCCTCTGGAAACACCATATATTTT. This gives the protein CSVLSDNPSGNTIYF. This chain uses TRBV29-1 with TRBJ1-3, with D perhaps matching TRBD1 (5 bases). The V end was cut by 6 bases, the J end by 0 bases, with 15 bases between. The CDR3 consists of 15 residues. CDR1 and CDR2 (germline): SQVTM, ANQGSEA.

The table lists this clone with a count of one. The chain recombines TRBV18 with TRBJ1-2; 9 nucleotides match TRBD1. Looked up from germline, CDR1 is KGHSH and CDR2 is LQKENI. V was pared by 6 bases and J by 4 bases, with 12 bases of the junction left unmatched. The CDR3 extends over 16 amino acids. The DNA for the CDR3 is TGTGCCAGCTCCCCTAACGCCGGGACAGGGCTCTATGGCTACACCTTC. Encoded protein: CASSPNAGTGLYGYTF.

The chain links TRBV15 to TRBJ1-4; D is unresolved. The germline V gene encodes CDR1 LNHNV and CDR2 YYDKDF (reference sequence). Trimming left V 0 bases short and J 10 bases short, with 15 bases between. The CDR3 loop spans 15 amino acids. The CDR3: CATSRDIAGQGKLFF. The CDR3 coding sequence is TGTGCCACCAGCAGAGATATTGCAGGTCAAGGAAAACTGTTTTTT.

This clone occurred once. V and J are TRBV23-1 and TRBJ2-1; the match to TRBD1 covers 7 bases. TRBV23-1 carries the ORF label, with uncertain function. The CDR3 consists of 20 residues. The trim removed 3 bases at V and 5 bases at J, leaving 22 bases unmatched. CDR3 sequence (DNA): TGCGCCAGCAGTCACATCACCTCGACAGGGCCGCTAAGGGGTAACAATGAGCAGTTCTTC. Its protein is CASSHITSTGPLRGNNEQFF.

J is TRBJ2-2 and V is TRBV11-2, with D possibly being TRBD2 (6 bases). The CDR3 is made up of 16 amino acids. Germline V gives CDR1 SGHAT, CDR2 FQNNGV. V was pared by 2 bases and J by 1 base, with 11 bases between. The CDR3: CASSLLRGRNTGELFF. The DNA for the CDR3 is TGTGCCAGCAGCTTATTACGGGGGAGGAACACCGGGGAGCTGTTTTTT.

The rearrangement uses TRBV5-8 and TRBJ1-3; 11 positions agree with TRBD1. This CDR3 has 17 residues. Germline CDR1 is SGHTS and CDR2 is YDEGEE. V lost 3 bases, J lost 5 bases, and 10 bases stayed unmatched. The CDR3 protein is CASSYRGQGGRRNTIYF. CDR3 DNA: TGTGCCAGCAGCTACCGGGGACAGGGGGGCCGAAGAAACACCATATATTTT.

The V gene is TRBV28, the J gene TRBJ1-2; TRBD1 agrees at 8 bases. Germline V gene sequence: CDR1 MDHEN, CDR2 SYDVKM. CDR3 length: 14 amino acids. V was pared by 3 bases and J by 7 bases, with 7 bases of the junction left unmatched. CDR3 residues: CASSLSTGGPGYTF. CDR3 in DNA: TGTGCCAGCAGTTTGAGTACAGGGGGTCCTGGCTACACCTTC.

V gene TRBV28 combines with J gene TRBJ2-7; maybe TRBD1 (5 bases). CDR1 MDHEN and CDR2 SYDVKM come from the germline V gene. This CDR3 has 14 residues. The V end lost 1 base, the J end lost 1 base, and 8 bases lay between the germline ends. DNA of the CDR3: TGTGCCAGCAGTTTATTAGCAGGGTCCTACGAGCAGTACTTC. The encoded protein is CASSLLAGSYEQYF.

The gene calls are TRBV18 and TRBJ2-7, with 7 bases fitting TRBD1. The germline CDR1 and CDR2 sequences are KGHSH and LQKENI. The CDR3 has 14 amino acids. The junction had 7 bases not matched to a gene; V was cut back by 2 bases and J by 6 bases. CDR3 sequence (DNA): TGTGCCAGCTCACCAGGGACAGTCGGTTCCGAGCAGTACTTC. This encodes CASSPGTVGSEQYF.

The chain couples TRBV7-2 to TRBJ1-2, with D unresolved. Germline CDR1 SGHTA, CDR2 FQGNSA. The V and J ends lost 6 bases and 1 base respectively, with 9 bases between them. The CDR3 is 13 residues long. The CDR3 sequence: CASRKADNYGYTF. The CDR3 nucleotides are TGTGCCAGCAGAAAGGCGGATAACTATGGCTACACCTTC.

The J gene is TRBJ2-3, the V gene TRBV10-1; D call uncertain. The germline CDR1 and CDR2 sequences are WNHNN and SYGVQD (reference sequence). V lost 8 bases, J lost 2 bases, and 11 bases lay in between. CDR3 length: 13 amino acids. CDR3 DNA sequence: TGCGCCAGCCGTAGAGGTTACACAGATACGCAGTATTTT. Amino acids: CASRRGYTDTQYF.

The CDR3 region is CSAGGDTGYTF. CDR3 in DNA: TGCAGTGCGGGTGGGGACACGGGCTACACCTTC. This chain uses TRBV20-1 with TRBJ1-2, with D possibly being TRBD1 (6 bases). This CDR3 comprises 11 residues. Trimming shortened V by 6 bases and J by 8 bases, and 13 bases separated the two germline ends. Germline CDR1 and CDR2: DFQATT and SNEGSKA (reference sequence).

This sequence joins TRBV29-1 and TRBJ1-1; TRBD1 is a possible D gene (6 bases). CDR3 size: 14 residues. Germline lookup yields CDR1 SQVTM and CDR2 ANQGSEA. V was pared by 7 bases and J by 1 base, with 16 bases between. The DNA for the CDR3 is TGCAGCGCCTCGGGGGGGGCCGGGAACACTGAAGCTTTCTTT. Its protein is CSASGGAGNTEAFF.

Here the CDR3 DNA reads TGTGCCTGGAGTGACGGGTTCCCATATTCACCCCTCCACTTT. It codes for CAWSDGFPYSPLHF. The chain combines TRBV30 with TRBJ1-6; D is uncertain. The ends were cut back, 1 base at V and 8 bases at J, with 12 bases in the middle. The CDR3 is 14 residues long. Germline V gene lookup returns CDR1 GTSNPN and CDR2 SVGIG (reference sequence).

The CDR3 protein is CASSSAGQSSYEQYF. Here the CDR3 DNA reads TGTGCCAGCAGCTCTGCGGGCCAGAGCTCCTACGAGCAGTACTTC. This chain connects TRBV5-4 to TRBJ2-7; possible D gene TRBD2, 5 bases. The CDR3 consists of 15 residues. CDR1 and CDR2 (germline): SGHNT, YYREEE (reference sequence). With 3 bases removed from V and 0 bases from J, the gap between germline ends came to 13 bases.

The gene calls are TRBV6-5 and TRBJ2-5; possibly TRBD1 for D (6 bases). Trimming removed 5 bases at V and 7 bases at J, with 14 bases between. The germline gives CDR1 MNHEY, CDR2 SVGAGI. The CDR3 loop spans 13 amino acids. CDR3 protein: CASSTRTEGTQYF. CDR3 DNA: TGTGCCAGCAGTACCAGGACAGAAGGGACCCAGTACTTC.

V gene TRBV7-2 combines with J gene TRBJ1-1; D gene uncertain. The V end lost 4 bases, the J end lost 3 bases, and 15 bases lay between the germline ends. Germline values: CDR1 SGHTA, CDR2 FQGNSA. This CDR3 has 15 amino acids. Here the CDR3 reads CASSSRSPDYTEAFF. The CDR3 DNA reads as TGTGCCAGCAGCTCCCGGAGTCCGGATTACACTGAAGCTTTCTTT.

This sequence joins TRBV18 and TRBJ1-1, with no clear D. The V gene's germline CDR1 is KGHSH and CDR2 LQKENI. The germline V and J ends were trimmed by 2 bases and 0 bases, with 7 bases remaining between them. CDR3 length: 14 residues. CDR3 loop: CASSPVEMNTEAFF. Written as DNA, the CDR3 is TGTGCCAGCTCACCAGTGGAGATGAACACTGAAGCTTTCTTT.

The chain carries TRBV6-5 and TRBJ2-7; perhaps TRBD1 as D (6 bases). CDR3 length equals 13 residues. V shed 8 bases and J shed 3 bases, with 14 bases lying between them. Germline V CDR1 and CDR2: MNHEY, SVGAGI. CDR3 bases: TGTGCCAGCCTTCAGGTCAGGGGCTACGAGCAGTACTTC. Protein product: CASLQVRGYEQYF.

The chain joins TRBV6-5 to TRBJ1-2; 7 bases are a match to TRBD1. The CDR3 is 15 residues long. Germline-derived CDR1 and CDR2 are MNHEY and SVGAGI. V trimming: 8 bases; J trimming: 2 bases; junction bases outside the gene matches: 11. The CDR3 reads CASSELQQGNYGYTF. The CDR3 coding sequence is TGTGCCAGCTCCGAACTTCAACAGGGGAACTATGGCTACACCTTC.

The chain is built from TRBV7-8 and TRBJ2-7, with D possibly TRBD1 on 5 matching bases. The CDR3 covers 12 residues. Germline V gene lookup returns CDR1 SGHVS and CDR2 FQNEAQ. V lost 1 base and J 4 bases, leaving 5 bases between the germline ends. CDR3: CASSLGQYEQYF. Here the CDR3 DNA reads TGTGCCAGCAGCTTAGGACAGTACGAGCAGTACTTC.

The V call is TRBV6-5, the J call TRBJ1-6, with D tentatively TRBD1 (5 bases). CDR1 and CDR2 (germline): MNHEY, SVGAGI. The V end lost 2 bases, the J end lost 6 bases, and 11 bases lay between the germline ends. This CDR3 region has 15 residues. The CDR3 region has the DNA TGTGCCAGCAGTTACCAAGTCGGGGGTAATTCACCCCTCCACTTT. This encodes CASSYQVGGNSPLHF.

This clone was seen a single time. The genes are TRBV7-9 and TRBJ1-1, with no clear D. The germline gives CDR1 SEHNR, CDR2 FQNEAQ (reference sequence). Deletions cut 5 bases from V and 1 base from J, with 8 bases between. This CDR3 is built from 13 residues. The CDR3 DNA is TGTGCCAGCAGCCAGTACAGGAACACTGAAGCTTTCTTT. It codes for CASSQYRNTEAFF. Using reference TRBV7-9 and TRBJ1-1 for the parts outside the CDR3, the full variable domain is DTGVSQNPRHKITKRGQNVTFRCDPISEHNRLYWYRQTLGQGPEFLTYFQNEAQLEKSRLLSDRFSAERPKGSFSTLEIQRTEQGDSAMYLCASSQYRNTEAFFGQGTRLTVV.

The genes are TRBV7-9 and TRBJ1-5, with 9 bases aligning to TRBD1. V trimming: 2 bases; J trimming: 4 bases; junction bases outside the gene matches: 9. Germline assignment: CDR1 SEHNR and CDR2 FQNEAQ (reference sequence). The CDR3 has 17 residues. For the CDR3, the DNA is TGTGCCAGCAGCTTATCGTCCGGGACAGGGAAGAATCAGCCCCAGCATTTT. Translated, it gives CASSLSSGTGKNQPQHF.

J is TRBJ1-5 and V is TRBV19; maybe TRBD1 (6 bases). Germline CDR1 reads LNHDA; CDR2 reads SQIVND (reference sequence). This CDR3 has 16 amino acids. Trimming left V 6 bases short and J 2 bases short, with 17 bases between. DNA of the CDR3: TGTGCCAGTAGCAACCCCTGGGGGCGGGGCAATCAGCCCCAGCATTTT. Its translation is CASSNPWGRGNQPQHF.